This T cell receptor beta chain was documented in a study of CD8 T cell repertoires and HIV-1 epitope variants. Study-level information: Control wells had CMV/EBV/flu peptides, negative Ebola AY9, or no peptide.

The method was immunoSEQ multiplex PCR; TCRdb's version includes in-frame clones alone and lacks a portion of them. The data contain 80,000 to 95,000 clones, 60% to 80% of them singletons. The CDR3 sequence is 14 residues long. V dropped 1 base and J dropped 6 bases, with 13 bases sitting between them. Per germline, CDR1 SEHNR and CDR2 FQNEAQ (reference sequence). The chain couples TRBV7-9 to TRBJ2-7; D may be TRBD1 or TRBD2 (5 bases each). This receptor was identified in a male donor with HIV. Sample: uncultured baseline CD8+ T cells from peripheral blood mononuclear cells (PBMCs). CDR3 sequence: CASSLGTGALEQYF. DNA for the CDR3: TGTGCCAGCAGCTTAGGGACTGGGGCCCTCGAGCAGTACTTC. Using reference TRBV7-9 and TRBJ2-7 for the parts outside the CDR3, the full variable domain is DTGVSQNPRHKITKRGQNVTFRCDPISEHNRLYWYRQTLGQGPEFLTYFQNEAQLEKSRLLSDRFSAERPKGSFSTLEIQRTEQGDSAMYLCASSLGTGALEQYFGPGTRLTVT.